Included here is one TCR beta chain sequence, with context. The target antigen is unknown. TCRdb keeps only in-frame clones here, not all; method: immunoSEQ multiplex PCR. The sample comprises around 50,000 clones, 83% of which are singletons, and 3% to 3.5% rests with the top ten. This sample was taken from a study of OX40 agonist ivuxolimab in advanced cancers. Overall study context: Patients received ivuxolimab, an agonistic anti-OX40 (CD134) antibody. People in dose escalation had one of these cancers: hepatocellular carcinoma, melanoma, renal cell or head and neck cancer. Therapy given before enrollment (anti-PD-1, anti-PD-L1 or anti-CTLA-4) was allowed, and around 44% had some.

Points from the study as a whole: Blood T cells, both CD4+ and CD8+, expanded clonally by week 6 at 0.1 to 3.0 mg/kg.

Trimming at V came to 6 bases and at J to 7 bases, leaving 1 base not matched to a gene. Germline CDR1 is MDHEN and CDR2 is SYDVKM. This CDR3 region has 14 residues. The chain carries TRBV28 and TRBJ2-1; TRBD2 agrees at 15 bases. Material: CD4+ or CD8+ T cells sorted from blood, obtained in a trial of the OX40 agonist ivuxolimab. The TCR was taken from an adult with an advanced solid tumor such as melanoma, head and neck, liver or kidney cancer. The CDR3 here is CASRGTSGRNEQFF. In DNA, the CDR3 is TGTGCCAGCAGGGGGACTAGCGGGAGGAATGAGCAGTTCTTC.